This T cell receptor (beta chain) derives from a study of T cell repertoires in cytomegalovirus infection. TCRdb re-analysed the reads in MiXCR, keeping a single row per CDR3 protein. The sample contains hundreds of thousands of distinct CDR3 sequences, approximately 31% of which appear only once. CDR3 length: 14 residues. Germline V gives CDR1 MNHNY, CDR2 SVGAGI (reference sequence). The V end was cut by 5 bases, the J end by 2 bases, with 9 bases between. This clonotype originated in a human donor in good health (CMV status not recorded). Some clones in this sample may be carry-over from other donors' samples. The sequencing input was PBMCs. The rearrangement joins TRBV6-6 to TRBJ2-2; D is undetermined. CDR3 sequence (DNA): TGTGCCAGCAGTGTTCAGTTAAACACCGGGGAGCTGTTTTTT. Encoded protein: CASSVQLNTGELFF.